These 22 T cell receptor beta chains were all obtained from the same sample, sequenced in a study of blood T cell repertoires in COVID-19. Some clones are missing from TCRdb's copy, which holds only in-frame ones; the method was immunoSEQ multiplex PCR. This sample yields some 250,000 clones, of which approximately 88% are seen a single time; around 25% belongs to the top ten. The sequencing sample was made of peripheral blood. These TCRs come from a man aged 40-50 years with acute or convalescent COVID-19.

The chain uses TRBV5-8 and TRBJ2-3, with 7 nucleotides matching TRBD1. The V segment lost 0 bases and the J segment 10 bases; nucleotides outside the gene matches: 2. Germline-derived CDR1 and CDR2 are SGHTS and YDEGEE. The CDR3 has 12 amino acids. CDR3 nucleotide sequence: TGTGCCAGCAGCTTGGACAGGGGTGCGCAGTATTTT. Encoded protein: CASSLDRGAQYF.

The gene calls are TRBV20-1 and TRBJ2-1, with 9 positions matching TRBD2. Germline CDR1 and CDR2: DFQATT and SNEGSKA (reference sequence). J lost 1 base, V lost 3 bases, and 7 bases had no gene match. The CDR3 totals 16 residues. CDR3 protein: CSASASGTGSYNEQFF. The CDR3, as DNA: TGCAGTGCTAGTGCTAGCGGGACTGGATCCTACAATGAGCAGTTCTTC.

This clone has a count of ten or more. The genes are TRBV5-6 and TRBJ1-2, with TRBD1 matching over 11 bases. Germline V gene sequence: CDR1 SGHDT, CDR2 YYEEEE. This CDR3 is 16 amino acids long. V shed 2 bases and J 4 bases; nucleotides not matched to a gene: 7. The CDR3 bases are TGTGCCAGCAGCTTACTGGGACAGGGGGATGCCTATGGCTACACCTTC. As protein: CASSLLGQGDAYGYTF.

This rearrangement joins TRBV5-4 to TRBJ2-2, with 11 positions matching TRBD2. Trimming at V came to 0 bases and at J to 7 bases, leaving 14 bases not matched to a gene. Germline V gene data show CDR1 as SGHNT and CDR2 as YYREEE (reference sequence). CDR3 length: 19 residues. The CDR3 bases are TGTGCCAGCAGCTTGGGACTAGCGGGACAGCCATCGGGCCACGGGGAGCTGTTTTTT. Its protein product is CASSLGLAGQPSGHGELFF.

The chain combines TRBV10-1 with TRBJ2-7; maybe TRBD2 (5 bases). Trimming pared 1 base from V and 5 bases from J, leaving 15 bases between. The length of the CDR3 is 15 residues. Germline CDR1 and CDR2: WNHNN and SYGVQD (reference sequence). CDR3 in DNA: TGCGCCAGCAGTGAGTGGGAGCCCAACCGGGACGAGCAGTACTTC. Protein sequence: CASSEWEPNRDEQYF.

This clone was observed once. The chain uses TRBV2 and TRBJ2-3; no reliable D call. The ends were cut back, 4 bases at V and 1 base at J, with 6 bases in the middle. The CDR3 has 13 residues. The V gene's germline CDR1 is SNHLY and CDR2 FYNNEI. CDR3 coding DNA: TGTGCCAGCAGTGGCCGGGGCACAGATACGCAGTATTTT. Protein product: CASSGRGTDTQYF.

V usage is TRBV7-9 and J usage is TRBJ1-5; D gene uncertain. Germline V CDR1 and CDR2: SEHNR, FQNEAQ (reference sequence). Trimming took 4 bases from V and 4 from J, leaving 11 bases between them. The CDR3 runs 14 residues. CDR3 region: CASSSPEWNQPQHF. The CDR3 bases are TGTGCCAGCAGCTCTCCTGAGTGGAATCAGCCCCAGCATTTT. Filled out from reference TRBV7-9 and TRBJ1-5, the complete variable domain reads DTGVSQNPRHKITKRGQNVTFRCDPISEHNRLYWYRQTLGQGPEFLTYFQNEAQLEKSRLLSDRFSAERPKGSFSTLEIQRTEQGDSAMYLCASSSPEWNQPQHFGDGTRLSIL.

The rearrangement links TRBV4-2 to TRBJ2-1; 11 bases agree with TRBD2. V shed 7 bases, J shed 7 bases, and the junction held 18 bases outside the gene matches. This CDR3 region has 18 residues. Per germline, CDR1 LGHNA and CDR2 YNFKEQ. As DNA, the CDR3 is TGTGCCAGCACCCCCGACTTTATAGCGGGAGGGCCATGGAATGAGCAGTTCTTC. Translation: CASTPDFIAGGPWNEQFF.

The chain has TRBV7-9 and TRBJ2-1, with D possibly TRBD2 on 6 matching bases. The V end lost 2 bases, the J end lost 0 bases, and 11 bases lay between the germline ends. Germline lookup yields CDR1 SEHNR and CDR2 FQNEAQ (reference sequence). The CDR3 runs 16 residues. The CDR3 loop is CASSLWDSSSYNEQFF. Here the CDR3 DNA reads TGTGCCAGCAGCTTATGGGACTCCAGCTCCTACAATGAGCAGTTCTTC.

The chain uses TRBV7-2 and TRBJ2-2, with 7 bases aligning to TRBD2. Germline CDR1 reads SGHTA; CDR2 reads FQGNSA. V was pared by 6 bases and J by 0 bases, with 4 bases of the junction left unmatched. CDR3 size: 15 residues. The chain's CDR3 is CASSRTSANTGELFF. The CDR3 region has the DNA TGTGCCAGCAGTCGTACTAGCGCGAACACCGGGGAGCTGTTTTTT.

The chain has TRBV3-1 (or the pseudogene TRBV3-2) and TRBJ1-2, with D uncertain. V was shortened by 0 bases and J by 8 bases, with 10 bases between the two germline ends. The germline V gene encodes CDR1 LGHDT and CDR2 YNNKEL (reference sequence). This CDR3 is 13 amino acids long. For the CDR3, the DNA is TGTGCCAGCAGCCAAGAGGTCCCCGGGGGCTACACCTTC. Translation: CASSQEVPGGYTF.

The chain links TRBV11-1 to TRBJ2-1; D perhaps matches TRBD1 (5 bases). The CDR3 extends over 14 amino acids. V dropped 2 bases and J dropped 10 bases, with 15 bases sitting between them. Germline V gives CDR1 SGHAT, CDR2 FQDESV (reference sequence). The CDR3 DNA reads as TGTGCCAGCAGCTTACTCGGTAGGGGATTAGAGCAGTTCTTC. Translated: CASSLLGRGLEQFF.

The chain employs TRBV4-2 and TRBJ2-7; TRBD2 aligns across 9 bases. V gave up 0 bases and J gave up 5 bases; unmatched junction bases: 14. This CDR3 is 18 amino acids long. Germline values: CDR1 LGHNA, CDR2 YNFKEQ. The DNA of the CDR3 is TGTGCCAGCAGCCAAGATCTTTGGCTAGCGGGACACTCAGACGAGCAGTACTTC. Translation gives CASSQDLWLAGHSDEQYF.

V usage is TRBV5-4 and J usage is TRBJ1-1, with D unresolved. The CDR3 consists of 13 residues. The V end lost 2 bases, the J end lost 0 bases, and 5 bases lay between the germline ends. Per germline, CDR1 SGHNT and CDR2 YYREEE (reference sequence). The CDR3 reads CASSFSLNTEAFF. The CDR3 DNA sequence: TGTGCCAGCAGCTTCTCCTTGAACACTGAAGCTTTCTTT.

This clone has a single count. The V call is TRBV5-1, the J call TRBJ1-3, with D unresolved. Germline CDR1 SGHRS, CDR2 YFSETQ. CDR3 length: 14 amino acids. The V and J ends lost 1 base and 0 bases respectively, with 5 bases between them. This CDR3 is CASSLTVSGNTIYF. The CDR3 DNA sequence: TGCGCCAGCAGCTTGACGGTCTCTGGAAACACCATATATTTT.

This chain joins TRBV5-5 and TRBJ1-1; D uncertain. V dropped 4 bases and J dropped 3 bases, with 10 bases sitting between them. Germline values: CDR1 SGHKS, CDR2 YYEKEE (reference sequence). The CDR3 sequence is 13 residues long. DNA of the CDR3: TGTGCCAGCAGCCAAAATATAGACACTGAAGCTTTCTTT. Translation: CASSQNIDTEAFF.

The chain has TRBV7-9 and TRBJ1-2; no reliable D call. Germline V gene data show CDR1 as SEHNR and CDR2 as FQNEAQ (reference sequence). The V and J ends lost 3 bases and 7 bases respectively, with 9 bases between them. The CDR3 covers 12 residues. This CDR3 reads CASSLGQAGYTF. CDR3 DNA sequence: TGTGCCAGCAGCTTGGGTCAGGCTGGCTACACCTTC.

V and J are TRBV10-3 and TRBJ2-2, with TRBD2 matching 9 bases. The V segment lost 10 bases and the J segment 10 bases; nucleotides outside the gene matches: 28. Germline-derived CDR1 and CDR2 are ENHRY and SYGVKD. This CDR3 region has 19 residues. CDR3 sequence (DNA): TGTGCCACCGCCGGCTCCCCCGAGAGGAATGGCGGGAGGGCTGAGGAGCTGTTTTTT. It is translated as CATAGSPERNGGRAEELFF.

This clone was counted a few times. V and J are TRBV24-1 and TRBJ2-3, with TRBD2 matching over 11 bases. This CDR3 spans 18 amino acids. Unmatched junction bases numbered 19, after V lost 9 bases and J lost 6 bases. CDR1 is KGHDR and CDR2 is SFDVKD in the germline V gene. CDR3 in DNA: TGTGCCACCCAGTGTTTTCCCCTAGCGGGAGGCCCTCAGGATACGCAGTATTTT. It yields the protein CATQCFPLAGGPQDTQYF.

The rearrangement links TRBV28 to TRBJ2-3; TRBD1 matches 9 bases. V was clipped by 7 bases and J by 4 bases; unmatched bases: 12. CDR1 is MDHEN, CDR2 SYDVKM, per germline. The length of the CDR3 is 16 residues. The CDR3 sequence: CASNLLPGQGPDTQYF. As DNA, the CDR3 is TGTGCCAGCAATCTTTTACCGGGACAGGGTCCAGATACGCAGTATTTT.

This sequence joins TRBV6-2 or TRBV6-3 and TRBJ2-1; TRBD2 aligns across 12 bases. Trimming removed 5 bases from V and 7 bases from J; junction bases left unmatched: 6. CDR3 size: 15 residues. Germline CDR1 reads MNHEY; CDR2 reads SVGEGT. The CDR3 region has the DNA TGTGCCAGCAGTAAGACTAGCGGGAGCATTAATGAGCAGTTCTTC. Translated, it gives CASSKTSGSINEQFF.

This chain joins TRBV10-2 and TRBJ1-2; D ambiguous. The V end lost 5 bases, the J end lost 4 bases, and 8 bases lay between the germline ends. CDR3 length: 12 amino acids. Germline lookup yields CDR1 WSHSY and CDR2 SAAADI. In DNA form, the CDR3 reads TGCGCCAGCAGTCCCGGGAGCTATGGCTACACCTTC. Protein: CASSPGSYGYTF.